This is a list of T cell receptor beta chains from one sample in a study of OX40 agonist ivuxolimab in advanced cancers. Sequencing used immunoSEQ multiplex PCR; TCRdb keeps in-frame clones, though not all of them. The repertoire holds about 40,000 clones, about 89% seen once, with approximately 0.51% in the top ten. The specimen was CD4+ or CD8+ T cells sorted from blood, collected in a trial of the OX40 agonist ivuxolimab. Every receptor here comes from an adult with an advanced solid tumor such as melanoma, head and neck, liver or kidney cancer. Both conserved end residues are part of each CDR3. Expanded clones get a size class; other rows say once, few or many, or leave the size out.

v_gene	len	abundance	j_gene	CDR3aa
TRBV19	15	-	TRBJ1-1	CASTNRGAGNTEAFF
TRBV5-6	14	-	TRBJ2-3	CASSFSWDTDTQYF
TRBV21-1	14	-	TRBJ1-2	CASSNERGFYGYTF
TRBV5-4	16	-	TRBJ2-2	CASSWGTGAQGRELFF
TRBV19	15	-	TRBJ1-1	CASSTGGRLNTEAFF
TRBV7-2	15	-	TRBJ2-6	CASSPSRSGANVLTF
TRBV14	15	once	TRBJ2-3	CASSPIRFWADTQYF
TRBV6-1	14	-	TRBJ2-7	CASSAQGNSYEQYF
TRBV5-8	13	-	TRBJ2-7	CASSSYQTYEQYF
TRBV5-1	13	-	TRBJ1-1	CASSLGAQGAAFF
TRBV5-5	19	few	TRBJ1-1	CASSLWDRGRRYPGTEAFF
TRBV6-5	13	-	TRBJ1-2	CASSSTVSYGYTF
TRBV5-4	14	-	TRBJ1-4	CASSRGGPLEKLFF
TRBV5-6	12	-	TRBJ1-2	CASSLLGAGYTF
TRBV10-3	14	-	TRBJ2-7	CAMAKGELTDEQYF
TRBV5-4	13	-	TRBJ1-1	CASSPEVRTEAFF
TRBV11-1	14	-	TRBJ2-7	CASSLGRQSGEQYF
TRBV9	15	-	TRBJ1-3	CASSVVPETGNTIYF
TRBV6-6	14	-	TRBJ2-5	CASRKGIEVETQYF
TRBV29-1	13	-	TRBJ1-1	CSVREGGNTEAFF
TRBV29-1	11	few	TRBJ2-3	CSVRLADTQYF
TRBV27	18	-	TRBJ2-5	CASSRTSGGVGFQETQYF
TRBV9	17	-	TRBJ1-2	CASSPPGTGRVDYGYTF
TRBV9	15	-	TRBJ2-3	CASSMGPEDTDTQYF
TRBV27	14	-	TRBJ2-1	CASSFETDDNEQFF
TRBV7-9	15	-	TRBJ2-2	CASSLGASDTGELFF
TRBV27	14	-	TRBJ1-2	CASRRTGVEYGYTF